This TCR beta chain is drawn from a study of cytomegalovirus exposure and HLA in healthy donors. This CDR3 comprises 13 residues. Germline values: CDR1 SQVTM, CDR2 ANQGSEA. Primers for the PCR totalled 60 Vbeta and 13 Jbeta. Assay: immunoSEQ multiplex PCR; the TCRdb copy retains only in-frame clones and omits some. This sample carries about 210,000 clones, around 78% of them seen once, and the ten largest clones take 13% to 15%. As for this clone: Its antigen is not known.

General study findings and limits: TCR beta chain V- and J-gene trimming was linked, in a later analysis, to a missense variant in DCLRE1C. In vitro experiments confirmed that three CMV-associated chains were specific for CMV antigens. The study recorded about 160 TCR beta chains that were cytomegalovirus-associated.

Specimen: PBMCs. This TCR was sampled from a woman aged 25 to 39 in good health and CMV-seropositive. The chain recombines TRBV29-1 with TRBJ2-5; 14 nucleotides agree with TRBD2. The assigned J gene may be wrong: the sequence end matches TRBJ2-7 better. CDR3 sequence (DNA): TGCAGCGTAGGGACTAGCGGGAGCTACGAGCAGTACTTC. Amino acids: CSVGTSGSYEQYF.